This T cell receptor (beta chain) was obtained from a study of post-analysis software for immune sequencing data. Findings of the study overall: Strong co-clustering by F measure linked samples that shared a preparation batch. Controls showed lower frequencies than patients for 5 or 6 TRBV segments, and TRBV5-6, TRBV5-1 and TRBV20-1 were among these.

Notes on this clonotype: Its target is unknown.

J lost 4 bases, V lost 2 bases, and 12 bases had no gene match. The CDR3 covers 18 residues. CDR1 and CDR2 from the germline V gene are SGHTA and FQGNSA. Each TCR beta cDNA library carried unique molecular identifiers. About 500,000 cDNA molecules were obtained from around 1 to 9.1 million T cells. TCRdb used MiXCR to reprocess the PCR reads, holding one entry per CDR3 protein. The table shows 650,000 to 850,000 distinct CDR3 sequences, with roughly half occurring only once. Sequences were obtained from blood. The J gene is TRBJ2-1, the V gene TRBV7-2; TRBD2 matches at 9 bases. The clonotype was recovered from a girl aged 10-17 years with multiple sclerosis. In DNA form, the CDR3 reads TGTGCCAGCAGCTTAACTCTTCCGGCGACTAGCGGATACAATGAGCAGTTCTTC. Its protein product is CASSLTLPATSGYNEQFF.